One sample yielded the 27 T cell receptor beta chains listed below, sequenced in a study of T cell responses to AZD1222 COVID-19 vaccine. Only in-frame clones appear in the TCRdb table, and some are missing; sequencing was by immunoSEQ multiplex PCR. The table has about 150,000 clones, around 90% seen once. This material consisted of peripheral blood, taken on day 0 of AZD1222 vaccination. These receptors all stem from an adult in good health.

A single count supports this clone. The chain links TRBV10-3 to TRBJ2-7, with TRBD1 matching over 8 bases. The CDR3 is 16 amino acids. V shed 6 bases and J 1 base; nucleotides not matched to a gene: 11. Germline-derived CDR1 and CDR2 are ENHRY and SYGVKD. CDR3: CAIRIYGQGDSYEQYF. CDR3 nucleotide sequence: TGTGCCATCAGGATCTACGGACAGGGTGATTCCTACGAGCAGTACTTC.

V is TRBV28 and J is TRBJ1-1; 7 nucleotides align to TRBD1. Germline assignment: CDR1 MDHEN and CDR2 SYDVKM. V trimming: 2 bases; J trimming: 3 bases; junction bases outside the gene matches: 12. The CDR3 contains 17 residues. CDR3 bases: TGTGCCAGCAGTTTAAACAGGGGTGTAAGTGTGGACACTGAAGCTTTCTTT. Its translation: CASSLNRGVSVDTEAFF.

CDR3 nucleotides: TGTGCCAGCAGCTGGCCACAGGGGTCTGGAAACACCATATATTTT. It translates to CASSWPQGSGNTIYF. The gene calls are TRBV7-9 and TRBJ1-3; TRBD1 aligns across 7 bases. Trimming at V came to 4 bases and at J to 1 base, leaving 4 bases not matched to a gene. This CDR3 comprises 15 residues. CDR1 and CDR2 (germline): SEHNR, FQNEAQ (reference sequence).

The count of this clone is one. The chain combines TRBV24-1 with TRBJ2-1; D is uncertain. Deletions cut 5 bases from V and 0 bases from J, with 7 bases between. Germline CDR1 and CDR2: KGHDR and SFDVKD. The CDR3 sequence is 14 residues long. The CDR3 is CATSGLSSYNEQFF. In nucleotides, the CDR3 is TGTGCCACCAGTGGCTTGAGCTCCTACAATGAGCAGTTCTTC.

The V and J genes are TRBV19 and TRBJ2-1; 7 positions agree with TRBD2. Germline trimming cut 3 bases from V and 6 bases from J; bases unmatched to any gene: 8. Germline V gives CDR1 LNHDA, CDR2 SQIVND (reference sequence). This CDR3 contains 15 residues. CDR3 residues: CASSMGGVRTNEQFF. CDR3 sequence (DNA): TGTGCCAGTAGTATGGGGGGGGTGAGGACCAATGAGCAGTTCTTC.

This clone was counted only a few times. The CDR3 sequence: CASSQPGLAVKGGETQYF. The CDR3 DNA is TGTGCCAGCAGCCAGCCGGGACTAGCGGTCAAGGGGGGAGAGACCCAGTACTTC. V and J are TRBV14 and TRBJ2-5; TRBD2 matches 11 bases. The CDR3 is 18 residues long. CDR1 is SGHDN and CDR2 is FVKESK in the germline V gene. The junction had 13 bases not matched to a gene; V was cut back by 3 bases and J by 4 bases. Full variable domain (missing parts from reference TRBV14 and TRBJ2-5): EAGVTQFPSHSVIEKGQTVTLRCDPISGHDNLYWYRRVMGKEIKFLLHFVKESKQDESGMPNNRFLAERTGGTYSTLKVQPAELEDSGVYFCASSQPGLAVKGGETQYFGPGTRLLVL.

The chain combines TRBV19 with TRBJ1-2; 7 bases align to TRBD1. The length of the CDR3 is 16 residues. V lost 7 bases to trimming and J lost 2 bases; unmatched junction nucleotides: 13. CDR1 is LNHDA, CDR2 SQIVND, per germline (reference sequence). In DNA, the CDR3 is TGTGCCAGTAACCCAGGGGGGCGGCACGCGAACTATGGCTACACCTTC. As protein: CASNPGGRHANYGYTF.

The chain couples TRBV11-2 to TRBJ2-5; 14 positions agree with TRBD2. Looked up from germline, CDR1 is SGHAT and CDR2 is FQNNGV. The CDR3 has 16 amino acids. With V trimmed by 5 bases and J by 4 bases, 6 bases remained unmatched. CDR3 nucleotides: TGTGCCAGCAGCCCGAGACTAGCGGGGGGGTCAGAGACCCAGTACTTC. It translates to CASSPRLAGGSETQYF.

The chain is built from TRBV21-1 and TRBJ2-1; TRBD1 reflects the table's D call only, with no check against the DNA. TRBV21-1 represents a pseudogene. CDR3 size: 11 residues. CDR3 sequence: CASSGQGKQFF. The CDR3 nucleotides are TGTGCCAGCAGTGGACAGGGAAAGCAGTTCTTC.

This clone was found once. The genes are TRBV7-2 and TRBJ2-5; D uncertain. Germline V gives CDR1 SGHTA, CDR2 FQGNSA. The length of the CDR3 is 13 residues. V shed 3 bases and J shed 2 bases, with 7 bases lying between them. The DNA of the CDR3 is TGTGCCAGCAGCTTGTGGCAGCAAGAGACCCAGTACTTC. Amino acid sequence: CASSLWQQETQYF.

The V and J genes are TRBV5-1 and TRBJ2-5; TRBD2 aligns across 15 bases. Germline trimming cut 4 bases from V and 10 bases from J; bases unmatched to any gene: 14. The CDR3 is 17 residues long. Per the germline V gene, CDR1 is SGHRS and CDR2 is YFSETQ. This CDR3 is CASSGWGLAGGIVVQYF. In DNA form, the CDR3 reads TGCGCCAGCAGCGGTTGGGGACTAGCGGGGGGTATCGTGGTCCAGTACTTC. Variable domain in full (rest from reference TRBV5-1 and TRBJ2-5): KAGVTQTPRYLIKTRGQQVTLSCSPISGHRSVSWYQQTPGQGLQFLFEYFSETQRNKGNFPGRFSGRQFSNSRSEMNVSTLELGDSALYLCASSGWGLAGGIVVQYFGPGTRLLVL.

The chain employs TRBV4-3 and TRBJ1-1; D ambiguous. The germline V and J ends were trimmed by 1 base and 1 base, with 4 bases remaining between them. Germline V gene lookup returns CDR1 LGHNA and CDR2 YSLEER. The CDR3 runs 13 residues. This chain's CDR3 is CASSQAPNTEAFF. CDR3 DNA sequence: TGCGCCAGCAGCCAAGCGCCGAACACTGAAGCTTTCTTT.

V and J are TRBV27 and TRBJ2-7; tentative D call: TRBD1 (6 bases). CDR1 is MNHEY, CDR2 SMNVEV, per germline (reference sequence). Trimming pared 0 bases from V and 2 bases from J, leaving 11 bases between. The CDR3 runs 15 residues. The CDR3 nucleotides are TGTGCCAGCAGTTTATCGTGGACAGACACCTACGAGCAGTACTTC. Translating gives CASSLSWTDTYEQYF.

The chain joins TRBV27 to TRBJ1-2; TRBD1 aligns across 7 bases. The germline CDR1 and CDR2 sequences are MNHEY and SMNVEV (reference sequence). The V gene end was trimmed by 5 bases and the J gene end by 4 bases; junction bases not matched to a gene: 4. This CDR3 contains 13 residues. CDR3 protein: CASSTGVGYGYTF. In nucleotides, the CDR3 is TGTGCCAGCAGTACAGGGGTAGGCTATGGCTACACCTTC.

This chain joins TRBV5-5 and TRBJ1-3, with a possible D match to TRBD1 (6 bases). This CDR3 region has 16 residues. The germline CDR1 and CDR2 sequences are SGHKS and YYEKEE (reference sequence). V was shortened by 3 bases and J by 0 bases, with 13 bases between the two germline ends. The CDR3 region has the DNA TGTGCCAGCAGCTGGACAGATCCAAACTCTGGAAACACCATATATTTT. This translates into CASSWTDPNSGNTIYF. The full variable domain, completed using reference TRBV5-5 and TRBJ1-3, is DAGVTQSPTHLIKTRGQQVTLRCSPISGHKSVSWYQQVLGQGPQFIFQYYEKEERGRGNFPDRFSARQFPNYSSELNVNALLLGDSALYLCASSWTDPNSGNTIYFGEGSWLTVV.

The chain has TRBV7-3 and TRBJ2-1, with a tentative D call TRBD2 (6 bases). Germline CDR1 SGHTA, CDR2 FQGTGA. The CDR3 length is 14 residues. Trimming took 5 bases from V and 7 from J, leaving 15 bases between them. The CDR3 sequence: CASSPAGRGNEQFF. In nucleotides, the CDR3 is TGTGCCAGCAGCCCCGCGGGGCGCGGAAATGAGCAGTTCTTC.

V gene TRBV6-6 combines with J gene TRBJ1-2, with a possible D match to TRBD1 (5 bases). V was cut by 5 bases and J by 8 bases, with 15 bases left in between. In germline, CDR1 is MNHNY, CDR2 SVGAGI (reference sequence). The CDR3 is made up of 13 amino acids. The CDR3 DNA is TGTGCCAGCAGTCAACAGGTTAATGGGGGCTACACCTTC. Translation: CASSQQVNGGYTF.

This chain joins TRBV18 and TRBJ2-4; D remains ambiguous. V was cut by 4 bases and J by 7 bases, with 8 bases left in between. Germline CDR1 KGHSH, CDR2 LQKENI. This CDR3 has 12 amino acids. CDR3 loop: CASSQDQNIQYF. Here the CDR3 DNA reads TGTGCCAGCTCACAGGATCAGAACATTCAGTACTTC.

This clone was observed a few times. J is TRBJ2-7 and V is TRBV11-2; 12 bases are a match to TRBD2. With 1 base clipped from V and 4 bases from J, the junction kept 5 bases outside the gene matches. The CDR3 spans 16 residues. Per germline, CDR1 SGHAT and CDR2 FQNNGV. The CDR3 region is CASSLGPGTSGYEQYF. The CDR3 coding sequence is TGTGCCAGCAGCTTAGGCCCCGGGACTAGCGGGTACGAGCAGTACTTC.

This rearrangement joins TRBV24-1 to TRBJ2-5; possible D gene TRBD2, 5 bases. The germline gives CDR1 KGHDR, CDR2 SFDVKD. This CDR3 spans 15 amino acids. V lost 3 bases, J lost 4 bases, and 14 bases lay in between. The CDR3 loop reads CATSDNLASRETQYF. The CDR3 DNA sequence: TGTGCCACCAGTGATAACCTAGCATCTAGAGAGACCCAGTACTTC.

To note about this clone: This same CDR3 is encoded by further DNA sequences in the sample. J is TRBJ1-1 and V is TRBV19, with no clear D. The germline CDR1 and CDR2 sequences are LNHDA and SQIVND (reference sequence). The V end was cut by 1 base, the J end by 0 bases, with 3 bases between. The CDR3 has 13 residues. The CDR3 DNA sequence: TGTGCCAGTAGTATAGCTGTGAACACTGAAGCTTTCTTT. As protein: CASSIAVNTEAFF.

This clone was counted once. This chain links TRBV9 with TRBJ1-5, with D perhaps TRBD1 (6 bases). The CDR3 covers 15 residues. V lost 0 bases and J 5 bases, leaving 12 bases between the germline ends. Germline loops: CDR1 SGDLS, CDR2 YYNGEE. The CDR3 nucleotides are TGTGCCAGCAGCGTAGACGACGGACAGCATCAGCCCCAGCATTTT. Its translation: CASSVDDGQHQPQHF.

The rearrangement links TRBV7-2 to TRBJ2-7; TRBD1 is a possible D gene (5 bases). With 2 bases removed from V and 4 bases from J, the gap between germline ends came to 12 bases. Germline CDR1 SGHTA, CDR2 FQGNSA. The length of the CDR3 is 14 residues. The CDR3 sequence is CASSLMGQIYEQYF. The CDR3 DNA reads TGTGCCAGCAGCTTAATGGGGCAGATATACGAGCAGTACTTC.

CDR3: CASSHPGTVNEKLFF. As DNA, the CDR3 is TGTGCCAGCAGCCACCCCGGGACGGTAAATGAAAAACTGTTTTTT. This chain connects TRBV4-2 to TRBJ1-4, with TRBD1 as a possible D gene (5 bases). Trimming pared 3 bases from V and 5 bases from J, leaving 13 bases between. The CDR3 length is 15 residues. The germline V gene has CDR1 LGHNA and CDR2 YNFKEQ.

This clone was counted only a few times. This chain uses TRBV7-9 with TRBJ1-1, with 8 bases matching TRBD1. This CDR3 spans 19 amino acids. V trimming: 1 base; J trimming: 0 bases; junction bases outside the gene matches: 13. In germline, CDR1 is SEHNR, CDR2 FQNEAQ (reference sequence). The CDR3 region is CASSLGVWGRGQLNTEAFF. In DNA form, the CDR3 reads TGTGCCAGCAGCTTAGGGGTCTGGGGCAGGGGGCAATTGAACACTGAAGCTTTCTTT.

V is TRBV27 and J is TRBJ1-4, with D possibly TRBD1 on 5 matching bases. The V and J ends lost 4 bases and 4 bases respectively, with 10 bases between them. The CDR3 has 14 amino acids. Germline loops: CDR1 MNHEY, CDR2 SMNVEV (reference sequence). CDR3 region: CASSSRGVNEKLFF. In DNA form, the CDR3 reads TGTGCCAGCAGTTCCCGGGGGGTTAATGAAAAACTGTTTTTT.

The chain uses TRBV7-9 and TRBJ1-2; D ambiguous. CDR1 and CDR2 from the germline V gene are SEHNR and FQNEAQ (reference sequence). With 4 bases removed from V and 5 bases from J, the gap between germline ends came to 26 bases. The CDR3 sequence is 18 residues long. The CDR3 is CASSWRTSVKIPIYGYTF. The CDR3 coding sequence is TGTGCCAGCAGCTGGCGGACGTCGGTTAAAATACCGATATATGGCTACACCTTC.